The rows below give T cell receptor beta chains drawn from one sample of a study of blood T cell repertoires in COVID-19. Produced via immunoSEQ multiplex PCR; TCRdb's table is partial and in-frame only. This repertoire shows 75,000 to 100,000 clones, nearly 85% found once; its top ten account for about 29%. The sample was peripheral blood. These receptors were obtained from a woman older than 75 with acute or convalescent COVID-19. The conserved cysteine and the conserved F or W are not part of the CDR3 here. Clone size is given for some rows only: seen once, a few or many times, or a class if the clone is expanded.

j_gene,abundance,v_gene,CDR3aa
TRBJ2-7,few,TRBV30,AWNHRGAYEQY
TRBJ1-2,few,TRBV28,ASSLKGPYGYT
TRBJ2-1,-,TRBV27,ASSLGVYNEQF
TRBJ1-5,-,TRBV19,ASSIPGVPRGQPQH
TRBJ1-6,-,TRBV21-1,ASSPRDRGGSPLH
TRBJ1-6,once,TRBV14,ASSQRRVANSPLH
TRBJ2-1,-,TRBV11-2,ASSLRVPHEQF
TRBJ2-7,few,TRBV6-5,ASSITDRGEQY
TRBJ2-6,-,TRBV5-1,ASSLSGTTSGANVLT
TRBJ1-2,-,TRBV9,ASSFPGTGGNGYT